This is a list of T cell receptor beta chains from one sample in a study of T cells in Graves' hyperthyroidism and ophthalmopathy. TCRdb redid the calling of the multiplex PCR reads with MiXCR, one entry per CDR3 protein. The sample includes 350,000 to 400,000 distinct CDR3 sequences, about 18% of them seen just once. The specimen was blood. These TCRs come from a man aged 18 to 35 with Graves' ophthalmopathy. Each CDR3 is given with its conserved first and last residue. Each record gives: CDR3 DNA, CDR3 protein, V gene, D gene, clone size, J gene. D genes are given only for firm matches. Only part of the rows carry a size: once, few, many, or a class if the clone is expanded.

TGTGCCAGCAGGAGGGACAGGGTCTCCACAGATACGCAGTATTTT | CASRRDRVSTDTQYF | TRBV2 | TRBD1 | - | TRBJ2-3
TGTGCCAGCAGTTCCCCCGGGGTCAATCAGCCCCAGCATTTT | CASSSPGVNQPQHF | TRBV27 | - | many | TRBJ1-5
TGTGCCAGCAGTTTAGTCTGGGTAGACAGGGCGCCTAACTATGGCTACACCTTC | CASSLVWVDRAPNYGYTF | TRBV27 | TRBD1 | many | TRBJ1-2
TGCGCCAGCAGTCCTGTCGGTACGGAGACCCAGTACTTC | CASSPVGTETQYF | TRBV4-1 | - | many | TRBJ2-5
TGCGCCAGCAGCTTGGGCTTAGATTTCACAGATACGCAGTATTTT | CASSLGLDFTDTQYF | TRBV5-1 | - | many | TRBJ2-3
TGTGCCAGCAGCTCCCCCATGGGCGAGACCCAGTACTTC | CASSSPMGETQYF | TRBV5-6 | - | many | TRBJ2-5
TGTGCCAGCAGTGAGCCCGCTGGGAAGACTAATGAAAAACTGTTTTTT | CASSEPAGKTNEKLFF | TRBV2 | - | many | TRBJ1-4
TGTGCCAGCAGTGAAAGGGGGAATAGGGGGGAGCTGTTTTTT | CASSERGNRGELFF | TRBV6-1 | - | - | TRBJ2-2
TGTGCCAGCAGCCAAGTAGGGGCAGTAAACACTGAAGCTTTCTTT | CASSQVGAVNTEAFF | TRBV14 | - | - | TRBJ1-1
TGTGCCAGCCTGGGGACAGAAGCTTTCTTT | CASLGTEAFF | TRBV2 | - | few | TRBJ1-1
TGCGCCAGCAGCTGGAAGGGACAGGGGGGGTACAATGAGCAGTTCTTC | CASSWKGQGGYNEQFF | TRBV5-1 | TRBD1 | - | TRBJ2-1
TGCAGGGGGGGGCGGGGTGAGCAGTTCTTC | CRGGRGEQFF | TRBV20-1 | - | - | TRBJ2-1
TGTGCCAGCAGTGATTCTCCGACAGGGTGGGCCTTGAACACTGAAGCTTTCTTT | CASSDSPTGWALNTEAFF | TRBV2 | TRBD1 | many | TRBJ1-1
TGTGCCAGCAGTTCACATGGCTACACCTTC | CASSSHGYTF | TRBV7-9 | - | - | TRBJ1-2
TGCAGTGCTTTATACTGGGGACAGGGACTCTATGGCTACACCTTC | CSALYWGQGLYGYTF | TRBV20-1 | TRBD1 | many | TRBJ1-2
TGTGCCAGCGGTCGACAGGGGAAGGGTGAAGCTTTCTTT | CASGRQGKGEAFF | TRBV2 | TRBD1 | - | TRBJ1-1
TGTGCCAGCAGCTTAGGGGAGGGACTAGCTAAAGAGACCCAGTACTTC | CASSLGEGLAKETQYF | TRBV11-2 | TRBD2 | many | TRBJ2-5
TGCAGTGCCGGGGGACAGGGAATCGGCACTGAAGCTTTCTTT | CSAGGQGIGTEAFF | TRBV20-1 | TRBD1 | few | TRBJ1-1
TGTGCCAGCAGTTACTCGAAGGTTCGGGGGGCGCGGGTCACCGGGGAGCTGTTTTTT | CASSYSKVRGARVTGELFF | TRBV6-7 | - | few | TRBJ2-2
TGCGCCAGCACCCGCGACAGGGGGGGGACTGAAGCTTTCTTT | CASTRDRGGTEAFF | TRBV5-1 | TRBD1 | many | TRBJ1-1
TGTGCCAGCACCATGATGAGGGGGTTCACTGAAGCTTTCTTT | CASTMMRGFTEAFF | TRBV6-1 | - | - | TRBJ1-1
TGCAGTGCTATCCAGACGTACCAAGAGACCCAGTACTTC | CSAIQTYQETQYF | TRBV20-1 | - | few | TRBJ2-5